This T cell receptor (beta chain) appears in the sequencing data of a study of T cell changes during pregnancy in multiple sclerosis. Sequencing used immunoSEQ multiplex PCR; TCRdb keeps in-frame clones, though not all of them. The top ten hold roughly 10% of the sample, which has 40,000 to 50,000 clones, 91% seen once. The sequencing used CD8+ T cells from peripheral blood mononuclear cells, collected after pregnancy. The origin of this receptor is a female donor with multiple sclerosis, enrolled in a pregnancy study.

CDR3 in amino acids: CASSYSEGIYGYTF. As DNA, the CDR3 is TGTGCCAGCAGTTACTCGGAGGGGATCTATGGCTACACCTTC. This chain links TRBV6-5 with TRBJ1-2, with D perhaps TRBD1 (5 bases). Germline CDR1 and CDR2: MNHEY and SVGAGI. This CDR3 is built from 14 residues. Trimming pared 0 bases from V and 4 bases from J, leaving 9 bases between.